The 3 T cell receptor beta chains below were found in one sample sequenced in a study of T cells in tumors after PD-1 blockade. Sequenced by immunoSEQ multiplex PCR; TCRdb stores in-frame clones only, minus some. The table includes about 59,000 clones, over 75% detected once. The source was PBMCs, collected before anti-PD-1 treatment. Source of these receptors: a human donor with basal cell carcinoma.

Only a few counts were recorded for this clone. The chain links TRBV2 to TRBJ2-6; D perhaps matches TRBD1 (5 bases). The V end lost 10 bases, the J end lost 1 base, and 14 bases lay between the germline ends. The CDR3 contains 15 residues. From germline, CDR1 is SNHLY and CDR2 FYNNEI. This chain's CDR3 is CANQGDGSGANVLTF. The CDR3 region has the DNA TGTGCCAACCAGGGTGACGGGTCTGGGGCCAACGTCCTGACTTTC. Full variable domain (missing parts from reference TRBV2 and TRBJ2-6): EPEVTQTPSHQVTQMGQEVILRCVPISNHLYFYWYRQILGQKVEFLVSFYNNEISEKSEIFDDQFSVERPDGSNFTLKIRSTKLEDSAMYFCANQGDGSGANVLTFGAGSRLTVL.

This rearrangement joins TRBV5-1 to TRBJ1-4, with 7 bases matching TRBD1. Germline V gene lookup returns CDR1 SGHRS and CDR2 YFSETQ. V shed 2 bases and J 4 bases; nucleotides not matched to a gene: 5. The CDR3 is 15 residues long. This chain's CDR3 is CASSFNRGNNEKLFF. CDR3 nucleotides: TGCGCCAGCAGCTTTAACAGGGGCAATAATGAAAAACTGTTTTTT.

The sample holds one count of this clone. The CDR3 DNA reads as TGTGCCAGCAGCGGCCTCAAGGGTGCCGGGGGCACAGATACGCAGTATTTT. It yields the protein CASSGLKGAGGTDTQYF. The chain uses TRBV9 and TRBJ2-3; D may be TRBD2 (5 bases). The V end lost 3 bases, the J end lost 1 base, and 18 bases lay between the germline ends. The germline gives CDR1 SGDLS, CDR2 YYNGEE. The CDR3 is 17 amino acids.